The 23 T cell receptor beta chains given below trace back to one sample, sequenced in a study of blood T cell repertoires in COVID-19 (dated by TCRdb to about 2020). Receptors were amplified or captured by the immunoSEQ multiplex PCR assay. The immuneACCESS repertoire file appears here via TCRdb, limited to in-frame rearrangements. These files lack a portion of the clones; in checked studies, under half of the deficit traces to unresolved V genes, and the cause of the others is not known. The sample has roughly 160,000 clones on record, around 80% of them singletons. The ten largest clones represent around a fifth of the sample. The sequenced material came from peripheral blood. All receptors derive from a woman aged 70-85 years who had recovered from COVID-19.

The genes are TRBV3-1 (or the pseudogene TRBV3-2) and TRBJ2-1; 7 nucleotides align to TRBD2. The junction had 9 bases not matched to a gene; V was cut back by 4 bases and J by 0 bases. Germline V lookup: CDR1 LGHDT, CDR2 YNNKEL (reference sequence). This CDR3 has 17 amino acids. The CDR3 protein is CASSPGGGASSYNEQFF. The DNA for the CDR3 is TGTGCCAGCAGCCCCGGGGGAGGGGCCAGCTCCTACAATGAGCAGTTCTTC.

This chain uses TRBV2 with TRBJ1-5; 8 bases line up with TRBD1. Per the germline V gene, CDR1 is SNHLY and CDR2 is FYNNEI. The CDR3 has 11 residues. Trimming removed 6 bases from V and 11 bases from J; junction bases left unmatched: 3. CDR3 protein: CASSTGGAQHF. The CDR3 DNA reads TGTGCCAGCAGCACAGGGGGAGCCCAGCATTTT.

A few counts support this clone. This rearrangement joins TRBV7-2 to TRBJ1-2; D is possibly TRBD1 (5 bases). Germline V gene lookup returns CDR1 SGHTA and CDR2 FQGNSA. This CDR3 contains 15 residues. The V end lost 5 bases, the J end lost 0 bases, and 13 bases lay between the germline ends. CDR3 protein: CASSPWGSANYGYTF. CDR3 in DNA: TGTGCCAGCAGCCCGTGGGGCTCCGCTAACTATGGCTACACCTTC.

The chain joins TRBV18 to TRBJ1-4; D possibly corresponds to TRBD1 (6 bases). Trimming took 2 bases from V and 8 from J, leaving 9 bases between them. Germline lookup yields CDR1 KGHSH and CDR2 LQKENI. The CDR3 has 13 residues. The CDR3 sequence is CASSPGGEEKLFF. The DNA of the CDR3 is TGTGCCAGCTCACCAGGGGGCGAAGAAAAACTGTTTTTT.

The chain couples TRBV5-1 to TRBJ2-7, with 13 bases fitting TRBD2. This CDR3 contains 16 residues. Per germline, CDR1 SGHRS and CDR2 YFSETQ. V gave up 4 bases and J gave up 3 bases; unmatched junction bases: 7. The CDR3 nucleotides are TGCGCCAGCAGCCCGGGACTAGCGGGACCAGGCTACGAGCAGTACTTC. Protein sequence: CASSPGLAGPGYEQYF.

CDR3 DNA: TGCGCCAGCAGCCGAACTAGCGGGGGGAGCTCCTACGAGCAGTACTTC. It encodes CASSRTSGGSSYEQYF. This sequence joins TRBV4-1 and TRBJ2-7, with TRBD2 identical over 12 bases. The germline CDR1 and CDR2 sequences are MGHRA and YSYEKL. The CDR3 runs to 16 residues. The ends lost 4 bases at V and 0 bases at J; junction bases unmatched: 4.

This sequence joins TRBV7-3 and TRBJ2-1, with 10 nucleotides matching TRBD1. Trimming cost V 5 bases and J 9 bases; bases outside gene matches: 7. Looked up from germline, CDR1 is SGHTA and CDR2 is FQGTGA. The CDR3 contains 14 residues. CDR3 sequence reads: CASSPGQGWFEQFF. CDR3 nucleotides: TGTGCCAGCAGCCCGGGACAGGGGTGGTTTGAGCAGTTCTTC. The variable domain in full, with the rest retrieved from reference TRBV7-3 and TRBJ2-1, is GAGVSQTPSNKVTEKGKYVELRCDPISGHTALYWYRQSLGQGPEFLIYFQGTGAADDSGLPNDRFFAVRPEGSVSTLKIQRTERGDSAVYLCASSPGQGWFEQFFGPGTRLTVL.

The chain is built from TRBV6-6 and TRBJ2-7; weak D call: TRBD2 (6 bases). Trimming cost V 6 bases and J 0 bases, with 12 bases left between them. CDR1 is MNHNY, CDR2 SVGAGI, per germline (reference sequence). The CDR3 has 14 residues. CDR3 loop: CASRERARSYEQYF. CDR3 DNA sequence: TGTGCCAGCAGGGAGCGGGCCCGCTCCTACGAGCAGTACTTC.

The rearrangement joins TRBV28 to TRBJ1-1; a weak D match, TRBD1 (5 bases). CDR1 and CDR2 from the germline V gene are MDHEN and SYDVKM. The CDR3 has 15 amino acids. Trimming pared 5 bases from V and 0 bases from J, leaving 13 bases between. The CDR3: CASSPVGGMNTEAFF. The CDR3 DNA follows: TGTGCCAGCAGTCCAGTCGGGGGTATGAACACTGAAGCTTTCTTT.

The sample holds one count of this clone. The same CDR3 is also encoded by other DNA sequences in this sample. The chain recombines TRBV15 with TRBJ2-7, with a tentative D call TRBD2 (6 bases). Germline V gene lookup returns CDR1 LNHNV and CDR2 YYDKDF (reference sequence). Trimming took 1 base from V and 2 from J, leaving 9 bases between them. The CDR3 loop spans 14 amino acids. The CDR3 DNA reads as TGTGCCACCAGCAGAGGGGCGGGACCCTACGAGCAGTACTTC. The encoded protein is CATSRGAGPYEQYF. The full variable domain, with the rest looked up from reference TRBV15 and TRBJ2-7, is DAMVIQNPRYQVTQFGKPVTLSCSQTLNHNVMYWYQQKSSQAPKLLFHYYDKDFNNEADTPDNFQSRRPNTSFCFLDIRSPGLGDTAMYLCATSRGAGPYEQYFGPGTRLTVT.

The chain combines TRBV4-3 with TRBJ2-4, with 11 bases fitting TRBD2. Germline CDR1 and CDR2: LGHNA and YSLEER. This CDR3 contains 16 residues. The ends lost 4 bases at V and 3 bases at J; junction bases unmatched: 5. In DNA, the CDR3 is TGCGCCAGCAGCCTTCTAGCGGGAGGTCTCAAAAACATTCAGTACTTC. Translation gives CASSLLAGGLKNIQYF.

The chain joins TRBV29-1 to TRBJ2-7, with D tentatively TRBD1 (5 bases). Germline CDR1 is SQVTM and CDR2 is ANQGSEA. The V end was cut by 4 bases, the J end by 3 bases, with 13 bases between. The CDR3 is 13 amino acids. This chain's CDR3 is CSVVRQSCYEQYF. The CDR3 DNA is TGCAGCGTTGTCCGACAGAGTTGCTACGAGCAGTACTTC.

CDR3 coding DNA: TGTGCCAGTAGTCCCGGGACTAGCGGGAGGGCCCCAGTCTACTTC. Translated, it gives CASSPGTSGRAPVYF. V usage is TRBV19 and J usage is TRBJ2-5, with 16 bases matching TRBD2. Trimming took 5 bases from V and 14 from J; bases not matched to a gene: 11. The length of the CDR3 is 15 residues. Germline CDR1 and CDR2: LNHDA and SQIVND (reference sequence).

The genes are TRBV19 and TRBJ2-2; 8 nucleotides agree with TRBD2. CDR3 length: 16 amino acids. CDR1 and CDR2 (germline): LNHDA, SQIVND (reference sequence). V was pared by 6 bases and J by 7 bases, with 13 bases of the junction left unmatched. The CDR3 region is CASRTPGLVGRGELFF. CDR3 in DNA: TGTGCCAGTAGAACCCCGGGACTAGTGGGCCGCGGGGAGCTGTTTTTT.

This rearrangement joins TRBV4-2 to TRBJ2-7; 10 bases align to TRBD2. CDR1 is LGHNA, CDR2 YNFKEQ, per germline. The J segment lost 5 bases and the V segment lost 4 bases, leaving 8 bases of the junction unmatched. This CDR3 is 15 amino acids long. The CDR3 spells CASSRPSGRAHEQYF. In DNA form, the CDR3 reads TGTGCCAGCAGCCGACCAAGCGGGAGGGCCCACGAGCAGTACTTC.

The V call is TRBV10-3, the J call TRBJ2-3; 7 bases match TRBD1. After removal of 5 bases from V and 0 bases from J, the junction contained 8 bases not matched to a gene. CDR1 is ENHRY and CDR2 is SYGVKD in the germline V gene. The CDR3 length is 16 residues. The CDR3 protein is CAISLGTGVSTDTQYF. In DNA form, the CDR3 reads TGTGCCATCAGTCTTGGAACAGGGGTCAGCACAGATACGCAGTATTTT.

This clone showed up just once. This rearrangement joins TRBV10-2 to TRBJ1-2; D unresolved. Germline V lookup: CDR1 WSHSY, CDR2 SAAADI. The CDR3 extends over 13 amino acids. V was cut by 2 bases and J by 4 bases, with 8 bases left in between. CDR3 sequence: CASSERGFYGYTF. CDR3 coding DNA: TGCGCCAGCAGTGAGCGAGGGTTCTATGGCTACACCTTC.

A single count supports this clone. The chain links TRBV13 to TRBJ2-7; 10 positions agree with TRBD1. CDR3 length equals 14 residues. Germline V gene sequence: CDR1 PRHDT, CDR2 FYEKMQ (reference sequence). J lost 3 bases, V lost 5 bases, and 4 bases had no gene match. Here the CDR3 DNA reads TGTGCCAGCAGCCGCCGGGACAGGGGCTACGAGCAGTACTTC. This codes for CASSRRDRGYEQYF.

The V call is TRBV7-9, the J call TRBJ1-5; D not certain. The germline gives CDR1 SEHNR, CDR2 FQNEAQ (reference sequence). The CDR3 totals 14 residues. Trimming removed 3 bases from V and 2 bases from J, with 8 bases in between. The CDR3 loop is CASSFGVGNQPQHF. The CDR3 DNA sequence: TGTGCCAGCAGCTTCGGGGTTGGCAATCAGCCCCAGCATTTT.

The chain has TRBV30 and TRBJ2-2; tentatively, D is TRBD1 (6 bases). Germline V gene lookup returns CDR1 GTSNPN and CDR2 SVGIG (reference sequence). The CDR3 has 16 residues. Trimming took off 0 bases at V and 0 bases at J, with 11 bases between the two ends. The CDR3 DNA is TGTGCCTGGAGTGTTTTACAGGGAGCGAACACCGGGGAGCTGTTTTTT. It is translated as CAWSVLQGANTGELFF.

This clone was counted a few times. This chain uses TRBV30 with TRBJ1-5; 10 bases align to TRBD1. The CDR3 runs to 15 residues. V shed 5 bases and J 6 bases; nucleotides not matched to a gene: 10. Germline lookup yields CDR1 GTSNPN and CDR2 SVGIG (reference sequence). CDR3 protein: CAWDRGRLESQPQHF. As DNA, the CDR3 is TGTGCCTGGGACAGGGGGCGTTTGGAGAGTCAGCCCCAGCATTTT.

The rearrangement joins TRBV27 to TRBJ1-2, with D perhaps TRBD1 (5 bases). CDR1 is MNHEY, CDR2 SMNVEV, per germline (reference sequence). V was trimmed by 3 bases and J by 7 bases, leaving 12 bases between them. The CDR3 sequence is 13 residues long. In nucleotides, the CDR3 is TGTGCCAGCAGTTTGGGTCAGGGCGGTGGCTACACCTTC. Translation: CASSLGQGGGYTF.

On this clone: At one boundary the junction diverges from the germline segment, which might be a read error. This chain uses TRBV15 with TRBJ2-1; D unclear. The CDR3 loop spans 13 amino acids. The V gene's germline CDR1 is LNHNV and CDR2 YYDKDF (reference sequence). The CDR3 sequence is CATSTPPGGPPVF. As DNA, the CDR3 is TGTGCCACCAGCACCCCCCCTGGCGGCCCGCCGGTCTTC.